This T cell receptor beta chain was captured in a study of blood T cell repertoires in COVID-19. Study-wide context: Both acute and convalescent COVID-19 samples were obtained from the United States, Italy and Spain. PBMCs, B-cell-depleted T cells, or T cells provided the cDNA or gDNA that made up the material.

Generated by immunoSEQ multiplex PCR, the TCRdb table keeps only in-frame clones and is missing some. The sample gives about 220,000 clones, 80% to 85% of which show up once; 15% to 20% is in the top ten. This clone was observed a few times. Germline V gene data show CDR1 as SQVTM and CDR2 as ANQGSEA. This CDR3 comprises 13 residues. V gave up 4 bases and J gave up 3 bases; unmatched junction bases: 6. Sequencing used peripheral blood. J is TRBJ2-7 and V is TRBV29-1; 7 bases align to TRBD1. This sequence was found in a man aged 25 to 40 with active or convalescent COVID-19. DNA of the CDR3: TGCAGCGTTGGGAACAGGGGTGGCTACGAGCAGTACTTC. Residues: CSVGNRGGYEQYF.